Listed below are T cell receptor beta chains from one sample, sequenced in a study of yellow fever vaccine responses in identical twins. TCRdb itself ran the RT-PCR reads through MiXCR, one entry per CDR3 protein. The sample includes about 34,000 distinct CDR3 sequences, about three fifths of them seen just once. The sample in question was T cells from blood (PBMCs), unsorted or a sorted subset (not recorded which), obtained before or after yellow fever vaccination (not recorded which). These receptors all come from a young woman who received the yellow fever vaccine. CDR3s include the opening cysteine and the closing phenylalanine or tryptophan. The D gene is left open where the match is weak. Not all rows give a size; the values are once, few, many and, for expanded clones, a class.

TGCAGTGCTAGAGGGCAGTACGCAAACAATGAGCAGTTCTTC	CSARGQYANNEQFF	TRBJ2-1	-	TRBV20-1	-
TGTGCCAGCAGTGAAGCGCTAAGTCTTGGTCAGCCCCAGCATTTT	CASSEALSLGQPQHF	TRBJ1-5	-	TRBV2	-
TGTGCCAGCTCAACGACAGGGGCACGTCAGCCCCAGCATTTT	CASSTTGARQPQHF	TRBJ1-5	-	TRBV18	TRBD1
TGTGCCAGCAGCGCTAACTACGAGCAGTACTTC	CASSANYEQYF	TRBJ2-7	-	TRBV11-1	-
TGTGCCAGCTCACATAGAGACCTCCCCGAGCAGTTCTTC	CASSHRDLPEQFF	TRBJ2-1	-	TRBV18	-
TGCGCCAGCAGCTTGACACTAGCGGGGAGTACGTACGAGCAGTACTTC	CASSLTLAGSTYEQYF	TRBJ2-7	-	TRBV5-1	TRBD2
TGTGCCAGCAGCTTTCCCTCCGACAGGGGGGATGAACGAGATACGCAGTATTTT	CASSFPSDRGDERDTQYF	TRBJ2-3	-	TRBV11-1	TRBD1
TGTGCCAGCACAACCTCGGACAGTAATGAGCAGTTCTTC	CASTTSDSNEQFF	TRBJ2-1	-	TRBV6-1	-
TGCGCCAGCAGCTTTCCGGGCCCAGACAACACCGGGGAGCTGTTTTTT	CASSFPGPDNTGELFF	TRBJ2-2	-	TRBV5-1	-
TGTGCCAGCAGTACCCTTTGGGACAGCTATGGCTACACCTTC	CASSTLWDSYGYTF	TRBJ1-2	few	TRBV25-1	TRBD1
TGTGCCAGTGTTCCGGGACAGACGAACACTGAAGCTTTCTTT	CASVPGQTNTEAFF	TRBJ1-1	-	TRBV6-1	TRBD1
TGTGCCAGCAGTTCGCCCTGGAGCACAGATACGCAGTATTTT	CASSSPWSTDTQYF	TRBJ2-3	few	TRBV12-3/TRBV12-4	-
TGCAGCGTTGTCATTTGGAACGGTTACGTCTACGAGCAGTACTTC	CSVVIWNGYVYEQYF	TRBJ2-7	-	TRBV29-1	-
TGTGCCAGCAGTTTTGCCAGGAGCGACGAGCAGTACTTC	CASSFARSDEQYF	TRBJ2-7	few	TRBV12-3/TRBV12-4	-
TGTGCCAGCAGTCCACGGACAGGGTTATACAATGAGCAGTTCTTC	CASSPRTGLYNEQFF	TRBJ2-1	-	TRBV28	TRBD1
TGTGCCATCAGTGATGAGGGGAAAGCGGGAGACAAAAACAATGAGCAGTTCTTC	CAISDEGKAGDKNNEQFF	TRBJ2-1	-	TRBV10-3	TRBD2
TGTGCCAGCAGACAAAGGGCAGGTCCACAAGAGACCCAGTACTTC	CASRQRAGPQETQYF	TRBJ2-5	few	TRBV7-9	-
TGTGCCAGCAGCCTCCGTAGGGGGGCAGAGACCCAGTACTTC	CASSLRRGAETQYF	TRBJ2-5	medium-sized	TRBV7-9	-
TGTGCCAGCAGCAAGCCCCAGGCCTCGAATGAAAAACTGTTTTTT	CASSKPQASNEKLFF	TRBJ1-4	few	TRBV21-1	-
TGCAGCGCCGGCAGCTCTGGAAACACCATATATTTT	CSAGSSGNTIYF	TRBJ1-3	few	TRBV29-1	-
TGTGCCAGCAGTGGCTCCTACGGGACTAGCGGGGTAAATGAGCAGTTCTTC	CASSGSYGTSGVNEQFF	TRBJ2-1	few	TRBV6-4	TRBD2
TGTGCCAGCAGCCAAACCGCGGTCGGTGAGCCCCAGCATTTT	CASSQTAVGEPQHF	TRBJ1-5	few	TRBV9	-
TGTGCCAGCAGCCCCCCCATGGGGGGGGGAGGTGAGACCCAGTACTTC	CASSPPMGGGGETQYF	TRBJ2-5	-	TRBV12-3/TRBV12-4	TRBD2
TGTGCCAGCAGTGAATCAGTCAGCAGGAATGGCTACACCTTC	CASSESVSRNGYTF	TRBJ1-2	-	TRBV25-1	-
TGTGCCAGCAGTGGAGGGTCCAATAATTCACCCCTCCACTTT	CASSGGSNNSPLHF	TRBJ1-6	-	TRBV7-9	-
TGCAGTGCTAGAGTAGGGGCTGAGACCCAGTACTTC	CSARVGAETQYF	TRBJ2-5	-	TRBV20-1	-
TGCGCCAGCAGGGCCCTAGCGGACTCCTACAATGAGCAGTTCTTC	CASRALADSYNEQFF	TRBJ2-1	-	TRBV5-1	TRBD2
TGTGCCAGCAGTGACTCAGGGTTCTCCTACAATGAGCAGTTCTTC	CASSDSGFSYNEQFF	TRBJ2-1	-	TRBV6-4	-
TGTGCCATCAGTAGGACAGGCGAATTCTCCTACGAGCAGTACTTC	CAISRTGEFSYEQYF	TRBJ2-7	few	TRBV10-3	TRBD1
TGCGCCAGCAGTGACGCCACCGGGGAGCTGTTTTTT	CASSDATGELFF	TRBJ2-2	-	TRBV10-1	-
TGCGCCAGCAGCCAAGACCCGACAGGGTTGGGGGAGCAGTACTTC	CASSQDPTGLGEQYF	TRBJ2-7	-	TRBV4-1	TRBD1
TGTGCCAGCAGCTTTGAGGCCCTAACCTACAATGAGCAGTTCTTC	CASSFEALTYNEQFF	TRBJ2-1	-	TRBV12-1	-
TGTGCCAGCAGCATCACAAATGGGGATACGCAGTATTTT	CASSITNGDTQYF	TRBJ2-3	-	TRBV14	-
TGTGCCAGCAGTTTAAAAACGCAGTATTTT	CASSLKTQYF	TRBJ2-3	-	TRBV12-3/TRBV12-4	-
TGCGCCAGCAGCCAAGATTTATCACTCTCAGGGGAGCTGTTTTTT	CASSQDLSLSGELFF	TRBJ2-2	-	TRBV4-1	-
TGTGCCAGCAGCGGCGGAGGTGTCTCTGGGGCCAACGTCCTGACTTTC	CASSGGGVSGANVLTF	TRBJ2-6	-	TRBV28	-
TGTGCCACCCAAGACAGGGGAAGGAACACTGAAGCTTTCTTT	CATQDRGRNTEAFF	TRBJ1-1	few	TRBV19	TRBD1
TGTGCCAGCAGCTCCTCGTCGAGTAGGTACACTGAAGCTTTCTTT	CASSSSSSRYTEAFF	TRBJ1-1	-	TRBV11-1	-
TGTGCCAGCAGCTTGGAGAGGGGGCCCCAAGAGACCCAGTACTTC	CASSLERGPQETQYF	TRBJ2-5	-	TRBV7-6	TRBD1